The 22 T cell receptor beta chains in this list originate from one sample, sequenced in a study of T cells in Graves' hyperthyroidism and ophthalmopathy (dated by TCRdb to about 2019). The library relied on multiplex PCR. The data were produced on an Illumina HiSeq 2000. TCR beta CDR3 regions were amplified from RNA transcripts. For the first round of RT-PCR on the TCR CDR3, the HTBI primer set was used together with the Qiagen OneStep RT-PCR kit. Clones were called with MiXCR by TCRdb after fastp trimmed the public reads at Q25, and only in-frame beta chains were retained. Under each unique CDR3 protein, matching rows form one entry showing the most common genes and DNA. This sample lists under 700,000 distinct CDR3 sequences; 35% to 55% were detected once. Clones ranked in the top ten supply roughly 8.2% of the sample. Input material: peripheral blood or thyroid tissue (not recorded which). Receptors were obtained from a woman under 30 with Graves' hyperthyroidism. Donor details come from another sample of the same person, matched by shared clones.

This clonotype was detected ten times or more. The chain has TRBV24-1 and TRBJ1-2, with D possibly being TRBD1 (5 bases). V was cut by 4 bases and J by 0 bases, with 11 bases left in between. The CDR3 runs 15 residues. Germline V gene sequence: CDR1 KGHDR, CDR2 SFDVKD. The CDR3 is CATSETGRSNYGYTF. CDR3 nucleotides: TGTGCCACCAGTGAAACAGGACGGTCTAACTATGGCTACACCTTC.

About this clonotype: Its ends do not fully match the called genes, so a read error is possible. The chain recombines TRBV24-1 with TRBJ2-5; 11 nucleotides align to TRBD1. This CDR3 has 16 amino acids. Germline V gene sequence: CDR1 KGHDR, CDR2 SFDVKD. The CDR3 region has the DNA TGTGCCAGCAGTCCCAGGGACAGGGGGAGTGGAGAGACCCAGTACTTC. Its protein is CASSPRDRGSGETQYF.

This chain connects TRBV9 to TRBJ1-4; D remains ambiguous. Between the trimmed V and J ends, which lost 4 bases and 0 bases, there was a span of 13 bases. The CDR3 extends over 16 amino acids. In germline, CDR1 is SGDLS, CDR2 YYNGEE. CDR3 region: CASSQTYWTTNEKLFF. The CDR3 DNA follows: TGTGCCAGCAGCCAAACGTATTGGACAACTAATGAAAAACTGTTTTTT.

J is TRBJ1-5 and V is TRBV20-1; weak D call: TRBD1 (6 bases). This CDR3 region has 14 residues. Germline V gene data show CDR1 as DFQATT and CDR2 as SNEGSKA (reference sequence). V lost 6 bases to trimming and J lost 8 bases, with 20 bases between them. The CDR3 nucleotides are TGCAGTGCAAGAAGATCTACAGGGATTAAGCCCCAGCATTTT. Its translation is CSARRSTGIKPQHF.

The genes are TRBV10-2 and TRBJ1-5; D call uncertain. The germline gives CDR1 WSHSY, CDR2 SAAADI. The CDR3 length is 14 residues. V shed 0 bases and J shed 7 bases, with 10 bases lying between them. The CDR3 sequence: CASSESERYQPQHF. As DNA, the CDR3 is TGCGCCAGCAGTGAGTCGGAGAGGTACCAGCCCCAGCATTTT.

The chain carries TRBV2 and TRBJ2-7; no clear D gene. The germline V and J ends were trimmed by 5 bases and 0 bases, with 11 bases remaining between them. CDR1 is SNHLY, CDR2 FYNNEI, per germline. The CDR3 has 14 amino acids. CDR3 residues: CASSYTQFSYEQYF. CDR3 bases: TGTGCCAGCAGTTACACACAGTTCTCCTACGAGCAGTACTTC.

This clonotype was seen at least ten times. The chain employs TRBV2 and TRBJ1-1; 8 bases are a match to TRBD1. The J segment lost 1 base and the V segment lost 2 bases, leaving 9 bases of the junction unmatched. CDR3 length: 17 residues. Germline CDR1 reads SNHLY; CDR2 reads FYNNEI. For the CDR3, the DNA is TGTGCCAGCAGTGAACCCGGACAGGGAAAGGCGAACACTGAAGCTTTCTTT. Its protein is CASSEPGQGKANTEAFF.

At least ten counts were recorded for this clonotype. J is TRBJ1-1 and V is TRBV2; 8 bases are shared with TRBD1. Trimming removed 6 bases from V and 4 bases from J; junction bases left unmatched: 7. This CDR3 spans 14 amino acids. Germline CDR1 reads SNHLY; CDR2 reads FYNNEI. Here the CDR3 reads CASSADRVGTEAFF. CDR3 nucleotide sequence: TGTGCCAGCAGCGCGGACAGGGTGGGCACTGAAGCTTTCTTT.

The chain recombines TRBV7-9 with TRBJ2-7; D gene unclear. V was cut by 5 bases and J by 6 bases, with 17 bases left in between. This CDR3 is 14 amino acids long. CDR1 and CDR2 (germline): SEHNR, FQNEAQ (reference sequence). The CDR3 DNA reads as TGTGCCAGCAGCGAAGACACTATTCAGCTCGAGCAGTACTTC. This encodes CASSEDTIQLEQYF.

The chain carries TRBV5-1 and TRBJ1-5; D is unresolved. V lost 0 bases and J 0 bases, leaving 10 bases between the germline ends. CDR3 size: 16 residues. Per the germline V gene, CDR1 is SGHRS and CDR2 is YFSETQ. The chain's CDR3 is CASSLAQMDSNQPQHF. The CDR3 DNA is TGCGCCAGCAGCTTGGCCCAGATGGATAGCAATCAGCCCCAGCATTTT.

As concerns this clonotype: Relative to the germline gene, one junction end is altered; a read error may explain this. The V and J genes are TRBV10-3 and TRBJ2-1; 8 bases are shared with TRBD2. Per the germline V gene, CDR1 is ENHRY and CDR2 is SYGVKD. The length of the CDR3 is 12 residues. The CDR3 DNA sequence: TGCCCCCTTATCGGGAGGGCCTTTGAGCAGTTCTTC. Protein: CPLIGRAFEQFF.

This clonotype was counted many times. The rearrangement links TRBV7-9 to TRBJ2-7; possible D gene TRBD1, 5 bases. Germline-derived CDR1 and CDR2 are SEHNR and FQNEAQ (reference sequence). The V end was cut by 3 bases, the J end by 0 bases, with 9 bases between. The CDR3 totals 14 residues. In DNA, the CDR3 is TGTGCCAGCAGCTTGACAGTGAGCTCCTACGAGCAGTACTTC. The encoded protein is CASSLTVSSYEQYF.

V usage is TRBV11-3 and J usage is TRBJ2-7, with D perhaps TRBD1 or TRBD2 (5 bases each). CDR3 length: 12 amino acids. The V gene lost 6 bases and the J gene lost 6 bases, with 12 bases spanning the gap. Germline CDR1 reads SGHNT; CDR2 reads YENEEA. The CDR3 DNA reads TGTGCCAGCAGTATAATTGGGGGCGAGCAGTACTTC. This translates into CASSIIGGEQYF.

The V call is TRBV25-1, the J call TRBJ1-1; D possibly corresponds to TRBD1 (5 bases). The ends were cut back, 6 bases at V and 5 bases at J, with 16 bases in the middle. CDR1 is MGHDK and CDR2 is SYGVNS in the germline V gene. The CDR3 spans 14 residues. In DNA, the CDR3 is TGTGCCAGCAGACCTGGGGGGAAAGAGACTGAAGCTTTCTTT. It encodes CASRPGGKETEAFF.

As to this clonotype: Just one base apart from a much larger clone, this may be a read error. The chain employs TRBV10-3 and TRBJ2-7, with D possibly matching TRBD2 (5 bases). The germline V gene has CDR1 ENHRY and CDR2 SYGVKD. The V end lost 5 bases, the J end lost 3 bases, and 11 bases lay between the germline ends. The CDR3 covers 13 residues. CDR3 nucleotides: TGTGCCATCAGTCGAACACGGGGCTACGAGCAGTACTTC. It encodes CAISRTRGYEQYF.

The chain recombines TRBV3-1 with TRBJ2-7; 10 nucleotides agree with TRBD2. CDR3 size: 15 residues. Germline values: CDR1 LGHDT, CDR2 YNNKEL (reference sequence). The trim removed 3 bases at V and 6 bases at J, leaving 8 bases unmatched. The chain's CDR3 is CASSQGAGGQSEQYF. The CDR3 DNA sequence: TGTGCCAGCAGCCAGGGAGCGGGAGGGCAGTCCGAGCAGTACTTC.

This clonotype has more than one count but fewer than ten. The chain employs TRBV9 and TRBJ2-5, with a tentative D call TRBD2 (5 bases). The V end lost 4 bases, the J end lost 1 base, and 11 bases lay between the germline ends. CDR3 length: 14 amino acids. Per germline, CDR1 SGDLS and CDR2 YYNGEE. The CDR3 protein is CASSPMDFQETQYF. The CDR3 bases are TGTGCCAGCAGCCCGATGGACTTCCAAGAGACCCAGTACTTC.

This clonotype was seen a handful of times. The chain combines TRBV7-2 with TRBJ1-3, with D perhaps TRBD1 (6 bases). V lost 1 base, J lost 4 bases, and 17 bases lay in between. CDR3 size: 17 residues. CDR1 is SGHTA, CDR2 FQGNSA, per germline. CDR3 loop: CASSLVGRGNRGNTIYF. The CDR3 bases are TGTGCCAGCAGCTTAGTCGGCAGGGGAAATCGCGGAAACACCATATATTTT.

This clonotype was seen just once. The junction does not match germline at one end; this may be a read error. CDR3 in amino acids: CGSSFEPPVQYF. The DNA for the CDR3 is TGTGGCAGCAGCTTTGAGCCACCTGTGCAGTACTTC. The chain joins TRBV7-8 to TRBJ2-7; the D is unclear. The germline gives CDR1 SGHVS, CDR2 FQNEAQ. This CDR3 contains 12 residues. The full variable domain, with the rest looked up from reference TRBV7-8 and TRBJ2-7, is GAGVSQSPRYKVAKRGQDVALRCDPISGHVSLFWYQQALGQGPEFLTYFQNEAQLDKSGLPSDRFFAERPEGSVSTLKIQRTQQEDSAVYLCGSSFEPPVQYFGPGTRLTVT.

The table lists this clonotype with many counts. The V gene is TRBV7-2, the J gene TRBJ1-1; maybe TRBD1 (6 bases). Germline-derived CDR1 and CDR2 are SGHTA and FQGNSA. Trimming shortened V by 5 bases and J by 1 base, and 14 bases separated the two germline ends. This CDR3 is built from 15 residues. CDR3: CASSPRTVGNTEAFF. The CDR3 nucleotides read TGTGCCAGCAGCCCAAGGACAGTGGGGAACACTGAAGCTTTCTTT.

The rearrangement joins TRBV2 to TRBJ2-7, with no clear D. The V end lost 7 bases, the J end lost 0 bases, and 16 bases lay between the germline ends. The V gene's germline CDR1 is SNHLY and CDR2 FYNNEI. The CDR3 extends over 15 amino acids. This chain's CDR3 is CASILELTTSYEQYF. The CDR3 DNA reads TGTGCCAGCATTCTTGAACTAACTACCTCCTACGAGCAGTACTTC.

The CDR3 sequence is CASRPGQEVEQYF. The CDR3 nucleotides read TGCGCCAGCAGACCCGGACAGGAAGTCGAGCAGTACTTC. This rearrangement joins TRBV5-1 to TRBJ2-7; 7 positions match TRBD1. This CDR3 comprises 13 residues. The germline V gene encodes CDR1 SGHRS and CDR2 YFSETQ. Trimming cost V 5 bases and J 6 bases; bases outside gene matches: 8.